This T cell receptor beta chain was captured by sequencing in a study of human T cells and chemical hapten exposure. Whole-study context: Alopecia areata, totalis or universalis affected patients, mainly female.

Described time point: patch test 1, 2 weeks after DPC sensitization. Treatment in this sample: therapeutic diphenylcyclopropenone sensitization with weekly scalp DPC. People who gave samples had alopecia, were 18 to 70 years old, and were suitable for DPC. The template was total RNA from unfractionated whole blood. Trimming removed 4 bases at V and 2 bases at J, with 9 bases between. The germline CDR1 and CDR2 sequences are DFQATT and SNEGSKA (reference sequence). CDR3 length equals 14 residues. This clonotype showed up just a few times. The target antigen is unknown. Notes on the study in general: Donor immune responses may differ from healthy people's, since all donors had alopecia.

TCRdb re-analysed the RACE reads in MiXCR, keeping a single row per CDR3 protein. The table shows around 380,000 distinct CDR3 sequences, with 4% to 5.5% occurring only once. This chain uses TRBV20-1 with TRBJ1-6; TRBD1 might be the D (5 bases). Here the sequenced sample was whole blood, taken in connection with sensitization to the hapten diphenylcyclopropenone (DPC). This clonotype was obtained from a woman aged 50 to 60 with alopecia areata. Some clones in this sample may be carry-over from other donors' samples. The CDR3 DNA reads as TGCAGTGCTACAGACAGCACCTATAATTCACCCCTCCACTTT. This gives the protein CSATDSTYNSPLHF.